Sequencing of this T cell receptor beta chain was carried out in a study of cytomegalovirus exposure and HLA in healthy donors. The CDR3 is 14 amino acids. Trimming left V 6 bases short and J 0 bases short, with 11 bases between. Germline-derived CDR1 and CDR2 are MNHEY and SVGAGI. On this clone itself: Its antigen is currently unknown.

The method was immunoSEQ multiplex PCR; TCRdb's version includes in-frame clones alone and lacks a portion of them. The sample includes a few hundred thousand clones, over 70% of them seen just once. Findings and caveats of the study: Researchers counted around 180 TCR beta chains as cytomegalovirus-associated.

This sequence originates from a woman aged 25-40 years in good health and CMV-seropositive. The source material was PBMCs. The chain links TRBV6-5 to TRBJ1-2, with D unresolved. The CDR3 DNA reads TGTGCCAGCAGCCTCGGACGGACTAACTATGGCTACACCTTC. Its translation: CASSLGRTNYGYTF.